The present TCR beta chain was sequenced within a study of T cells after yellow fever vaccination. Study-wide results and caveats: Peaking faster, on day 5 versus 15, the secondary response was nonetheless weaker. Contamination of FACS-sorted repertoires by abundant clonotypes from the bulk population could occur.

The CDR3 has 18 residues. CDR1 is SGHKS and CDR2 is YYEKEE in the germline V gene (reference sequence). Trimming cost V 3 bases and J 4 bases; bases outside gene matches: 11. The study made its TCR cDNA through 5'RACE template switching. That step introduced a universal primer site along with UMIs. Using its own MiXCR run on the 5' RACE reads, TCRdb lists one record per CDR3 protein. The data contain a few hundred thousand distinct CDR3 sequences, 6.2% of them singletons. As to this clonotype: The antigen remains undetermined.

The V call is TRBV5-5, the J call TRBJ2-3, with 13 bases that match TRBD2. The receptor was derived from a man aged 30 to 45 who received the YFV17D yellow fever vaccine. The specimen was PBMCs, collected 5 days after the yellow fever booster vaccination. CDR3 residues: CASSSGLAGVRGSDTQYF. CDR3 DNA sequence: TGTGCCAGCAGCTCCGGACTAGCGGGAGTCCGGGGCTCAGATACGCAGTATTTT.